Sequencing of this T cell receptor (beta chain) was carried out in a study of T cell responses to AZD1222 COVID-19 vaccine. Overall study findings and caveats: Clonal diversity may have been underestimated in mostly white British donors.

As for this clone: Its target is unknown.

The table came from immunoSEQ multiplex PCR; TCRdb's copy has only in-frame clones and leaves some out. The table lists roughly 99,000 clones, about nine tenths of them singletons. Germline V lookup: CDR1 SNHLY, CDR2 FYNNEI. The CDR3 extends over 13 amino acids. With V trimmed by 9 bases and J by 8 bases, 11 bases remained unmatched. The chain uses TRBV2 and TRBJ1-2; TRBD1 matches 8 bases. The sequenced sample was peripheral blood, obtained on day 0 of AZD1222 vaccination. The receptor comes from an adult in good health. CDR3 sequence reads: CARWDRWSIGYTF. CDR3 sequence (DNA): TGTGCCAGATGGGACAGGTGGAGCATAGGCTACACCTTC.